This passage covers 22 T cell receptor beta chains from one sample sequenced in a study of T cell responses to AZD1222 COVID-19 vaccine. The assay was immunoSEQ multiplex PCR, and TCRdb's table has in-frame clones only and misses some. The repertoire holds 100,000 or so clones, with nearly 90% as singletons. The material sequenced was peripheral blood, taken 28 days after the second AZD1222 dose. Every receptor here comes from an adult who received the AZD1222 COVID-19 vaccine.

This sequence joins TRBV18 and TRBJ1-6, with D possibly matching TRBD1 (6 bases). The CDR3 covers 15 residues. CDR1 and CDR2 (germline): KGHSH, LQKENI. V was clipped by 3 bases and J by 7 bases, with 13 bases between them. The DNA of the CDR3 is TGTGCCAGCTCACCCACCACAGGGACCAATTCACCCCTCCACTTT. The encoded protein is CASSPTTGTNSPLHF.

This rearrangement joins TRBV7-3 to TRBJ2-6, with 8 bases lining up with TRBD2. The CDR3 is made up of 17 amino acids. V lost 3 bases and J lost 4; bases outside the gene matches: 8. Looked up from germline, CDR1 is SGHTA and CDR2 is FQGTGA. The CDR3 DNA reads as TGTGCCAGCAGCTTTATCGCTAGCGGGTCAGGGGCCAACGTCCTGACTTTC. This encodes CASSFIASGSGANVLTF.

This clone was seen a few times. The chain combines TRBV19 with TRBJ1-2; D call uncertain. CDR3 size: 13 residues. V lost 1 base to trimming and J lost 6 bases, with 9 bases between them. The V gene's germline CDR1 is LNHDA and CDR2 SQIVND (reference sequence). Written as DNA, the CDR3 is TGTGCCAGTAGTATAGCCCGGAGACATGGCTACACCTTC. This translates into CASSIARRHGYTF.

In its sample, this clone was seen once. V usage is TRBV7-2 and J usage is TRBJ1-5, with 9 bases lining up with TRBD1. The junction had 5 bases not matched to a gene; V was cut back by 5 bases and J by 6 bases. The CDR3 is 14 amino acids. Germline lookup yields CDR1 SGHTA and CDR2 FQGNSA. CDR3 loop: CASSRTGASQPQHF. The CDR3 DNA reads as TGTGCCAGCAGCCGGACAGGGGCAAGTCAGCCCCAGCATTTT.

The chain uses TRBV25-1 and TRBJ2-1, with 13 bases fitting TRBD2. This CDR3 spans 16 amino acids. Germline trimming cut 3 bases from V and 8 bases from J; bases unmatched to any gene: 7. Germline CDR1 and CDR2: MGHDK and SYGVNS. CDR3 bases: TGTGCCAGCAGTGATACATGGACTAGCGGGGGCGATGAGCAGTTCTTC. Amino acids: CASSDTWTSGGDEQFF.

For the CDR3, the DNA is TGTGCCATCAGCGAGACAGGGGGCGTGGAACAGCCCCAGCATTTT. This translates into CAISETGGVEQPQHF. The chain is built from TRBV10-3 and TRBJ1-5; 10 nucleotides line up with TRBD1. This CDR3 has 15 residues. The V and J ends lost 6 bases and 7 bases, in that order; junction bases with no gene match: 9. Germline assignment: CDR1 ENHRY and CDR2 SYGVKD.

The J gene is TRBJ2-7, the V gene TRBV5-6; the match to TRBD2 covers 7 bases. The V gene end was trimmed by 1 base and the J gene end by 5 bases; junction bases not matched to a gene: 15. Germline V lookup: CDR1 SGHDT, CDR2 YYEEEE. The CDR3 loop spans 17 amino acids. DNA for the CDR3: TGTGCCAGCAGCTTGACGGGACCGGGACTATTAATCCACGAGCAGTACTTC. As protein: CASSLTGPGLLIHEQYF.

The CDR3 here is CASSQVGTTEAFF. The CDR3 coding sequence is TGTGCCAGCAGCCAAGTGGGAACGACTGAAGCTTTCTTT. V and J are TRBV3-1 (or the pseudogene TRBV3-2) and TRBJ1-1; D unclear. Germline CDR1 and CDR2: LGHDT and YNNKEL (reference sequence). The length of the CDR3 is 13 residues. Trimming removed 1 base at V and 5 bases at J, with 8 bases between.

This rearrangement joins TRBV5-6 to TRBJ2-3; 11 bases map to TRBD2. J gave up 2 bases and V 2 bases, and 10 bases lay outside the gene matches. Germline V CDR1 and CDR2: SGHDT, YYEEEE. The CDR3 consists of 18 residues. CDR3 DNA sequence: TGTGCCAGCAGCTTCCCCACACCGGGACTAGCGGTCACAGATACGCAGTATTTT. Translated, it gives CASSFPTPGLAVTDTQYF. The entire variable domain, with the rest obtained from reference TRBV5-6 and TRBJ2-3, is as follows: DAGVTQSPTHLIKTRGQQVTLRCSPKSGHDTVSWYQQALGQGPQFIFQYYEEEERQRGNFPDRFSGHQFPNYSSELNVNALLLGDSALYLCASSFPTPGLAVTDTQYFGPGTRLTVL.

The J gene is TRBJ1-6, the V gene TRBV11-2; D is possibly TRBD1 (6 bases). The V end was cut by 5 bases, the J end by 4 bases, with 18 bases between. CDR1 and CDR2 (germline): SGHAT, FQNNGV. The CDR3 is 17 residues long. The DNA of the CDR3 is TGTGCCAGCAGCCTTCTACAGGGCACCCTTTATAATTCACCCCTCCACTTT. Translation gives CASSLLQGTLYNSPLHF.

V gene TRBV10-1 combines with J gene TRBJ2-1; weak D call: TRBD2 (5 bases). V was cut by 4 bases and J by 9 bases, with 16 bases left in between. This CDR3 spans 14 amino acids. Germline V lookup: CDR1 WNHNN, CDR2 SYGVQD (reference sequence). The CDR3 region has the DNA TGCGCCAGCAGTGGCCGGACTCGATATTCTGAGCAGTTCTTC. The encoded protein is CASSGRTRYSEQFF.

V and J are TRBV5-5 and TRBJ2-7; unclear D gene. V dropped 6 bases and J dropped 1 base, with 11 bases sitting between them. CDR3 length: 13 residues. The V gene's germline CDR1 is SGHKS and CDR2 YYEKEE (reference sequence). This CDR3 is CASNPDQSYEQYF. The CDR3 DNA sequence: TGTGCCAGCAACCCGGACCAATCCTACGAGCAGTACTTC.

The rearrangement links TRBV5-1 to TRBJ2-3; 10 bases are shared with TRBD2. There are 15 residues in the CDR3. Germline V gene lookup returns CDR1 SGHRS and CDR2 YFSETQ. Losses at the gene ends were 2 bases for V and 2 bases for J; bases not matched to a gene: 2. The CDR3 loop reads CASSLAGGITDTQYF. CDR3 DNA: TGCGCCAGCAGCTTAGCGGGAGGGATCACAGATACGCAGTATTTT.

The CDR3 coding sequence is TGTGCCAGCAGTACAGGGGGCACGGAGACCCAGTACTTC. Translation gives CASSTGGTETQYF. V usage is TRBV28 and J usage is TRBJ2-5; 9 nucleotides match TRBD1. Germline V lookup: CDR1 MDHEN, CDR2 SYDVKM. V dropped 5 bases and J dropped 5; count of bases not matched to a gene: 3. This CDR3 has 13 residues.

The CDR3 loop reads CASRLLAKNIQYF. The CDR3 nucleotides are TGTGCCAGCAGGCTGCTAGCCAAAAACATTCAGTACTTC. J is TRBJ2-4 and V is TRBV4-2, with D uncertain. The germline V gene encodes CDR1 LGHNA and CDR2 YNFKEQ. The V end was cut by 6 bases, the J end by 0 bases, with 6 bases between. The CDR3 extends over 13 amino acids.

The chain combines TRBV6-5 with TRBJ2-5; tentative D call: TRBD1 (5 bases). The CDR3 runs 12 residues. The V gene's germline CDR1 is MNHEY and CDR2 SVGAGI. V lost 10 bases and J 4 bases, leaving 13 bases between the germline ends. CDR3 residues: CAIGRVRETQYF. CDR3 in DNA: TGTGCCATCGGCAGGGTAAGAGAGACCCAGTACTTC.

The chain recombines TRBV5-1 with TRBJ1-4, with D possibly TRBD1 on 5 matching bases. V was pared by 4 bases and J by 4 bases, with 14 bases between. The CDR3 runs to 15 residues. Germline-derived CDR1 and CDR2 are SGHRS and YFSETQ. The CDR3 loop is CASSRGHPVNEKLFF. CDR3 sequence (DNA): TGCGCCAGCAGCAGAGGACACCCCGTTAATGAAAAACTGTTTTTT.

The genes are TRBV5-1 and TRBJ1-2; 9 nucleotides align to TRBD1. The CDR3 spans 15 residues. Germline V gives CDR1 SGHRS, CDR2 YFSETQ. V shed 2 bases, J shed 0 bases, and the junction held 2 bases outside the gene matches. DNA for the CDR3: TGCGCCAGCAGCTTATGGACAGGGGCTAACTATGGCTACACCTTC. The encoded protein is CASSLWTGANYGYTF.

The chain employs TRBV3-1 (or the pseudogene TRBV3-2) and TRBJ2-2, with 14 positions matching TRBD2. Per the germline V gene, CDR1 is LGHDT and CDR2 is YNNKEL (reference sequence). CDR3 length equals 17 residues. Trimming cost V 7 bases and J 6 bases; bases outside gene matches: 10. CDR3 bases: TGTGCCAGCAACCCGGGACTAGCGGGAGTTAGTCCCGGGGAGCTGTTTTTT. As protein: CASNPGLAGVSPGELFF.

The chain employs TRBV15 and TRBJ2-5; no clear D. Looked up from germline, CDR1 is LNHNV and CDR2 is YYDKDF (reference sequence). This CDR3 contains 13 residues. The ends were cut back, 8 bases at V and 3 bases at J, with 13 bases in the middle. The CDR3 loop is CATARHGEETQYF. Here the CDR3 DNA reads TGTGCCACCGCTAGACACGGAGAAGAGACCCAGTACTTC.

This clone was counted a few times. The CDR3 sequence: CAWSRYSYEQYF. The DNA for the CDR3 is TGTGCCTGGTCTAGATACTCCTACGAGCAGTACTTC. The chain recombines TRBV30 with TRBJ2-7; D is undetermined. Between the trimmed V and J ends, which lost 5 bases and 0 bases, there was a span of 8 bases. Germline CDR1 reads GTSNPN; CDR2 reads SVGIG (reference sequence). The CDR3 consists of 12 residues. Together with reference TRBV30 and TRBJ2-7, the CDR3 gives the full variable domain: SQTIHQWPATLVQPVGSPLSLECTVEGTSNPNLYWYRQAAGRGLQLLFYSVGIGQISSEVPQNLSASRPQDRQFILSSKKLLLSDSGFYLCAWSRYSYEQYFGPGTRLTVT.

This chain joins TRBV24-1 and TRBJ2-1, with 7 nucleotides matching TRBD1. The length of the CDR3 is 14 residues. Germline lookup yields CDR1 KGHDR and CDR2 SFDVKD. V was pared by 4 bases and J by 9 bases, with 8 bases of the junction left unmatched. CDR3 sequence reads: CATSEGGRAAEQFF. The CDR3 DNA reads TGTGCCACCAGTGAAGGGGGCCGGGCGGCTGAGCAGTTCTTC.